This is a list of T cell receptor beta chains from one sample in a study of blood T cell repertoires in COVID-19. Using immunoSEQ multiplex PCR, the repertoire was profiled, and TCRdb retains in-frame clones only, with some absent. The sample yields over 300,000 clones, roughly 90% seen once. Sequencing was performed on PBMCs or T cells enriched from blood (not recorded which). These receptors originate from a woman aged 25 to 39 with acute COVID-19. The CDR3 runs from the conserved cysteine through the conserved F or W. Fields, in order: D gene, CDR3 length, V gene, J gene, clone size, CDR3 protein, CDR3 DNA. D genes are given only for firm matches. The size entry is marked missing in some rows and otherwise reads once, few, many or a size class.

D: .
length: 15
V: TRBV23-1
J: TRBJ1-4
size: .
CDR3: CASSPRTEHNEKLFF
DNA: TGCGCCAGCAGTCCACGGACAGAACATAATGAAAAACTGTTTTTT

D: TRBD2
length: 17
V: TRBV24-1
J: TRBJ2-1
size: .
CDR3: CATSENLAGPSHNEQFF
DNA: TGTGCCACCAGTGAGAACTTAGCGGGGCCGTCCCACAATGAGCAGTTCTTC

D: .
length: 14
V: TRBV10-3
J: TRBJ2-3
size: .
CDR3: CAISESRLAGTQYF
DNA: TGTGCCATCAGTGAGTCGAGGCTAGCAGGTACGCAGTATTTT

D: .
length: 13
V: TRBV7-2
J: TRBJ2-5
size: .
CDR3: CASRPPSGETQYF
DNA: TGTGCCAGCAGACCCCCCAGCGGAGAGACCCAGTACTTC

D: TRBD1
length: 14
V: TRBV6-2/TRBV6-3
J: TRBJ2-7
size: .
CDR3: CASSPPGQNYEQYF
DNA: TGTGCCAGCAGTCCGCCGGGACAGAACTACGAGCAGTACTTC

D: TRBD1
length: 15
V: TRBV7-2
J: TRBJ2-7
size: .
CDR3: CASSRRGTGSYEQYF
DNA: TGTGCCAGCAGCAGGCGAGGGACAGGCTCCTACGAGCAGTACTTC

D: .
length: 16
V: TRBV7-2
J: TRBJ1-2
size: .
CDR3: CASSLRSRRQTYGYTF
DNA: TGTGCCAGCAGCTTACGATCCCGAAGACAGACATATGGCTACACCTTC

D: TRBD2
length: 16
V: TRBV7-2
J: TRBJ2-3
size: .
CDR3: CASSFKAAGGIDTQYF
DNA: TGTGCCAGCAGCTTTAAAGCAGCGGGGGGGATAGATACGCAGTATTTT

D: TRBD1
length: 13
V: TRBV19
J: TRBJ1-4
size: .
CDR3: CASKQGALEKLFF
DNA: TGTGCCAGTAAACAGGGGGCCCTAGAAAAACTGTTTTTT

D: TRBD2
length: 14
V: TRBV7-9
J: TRBJ2-1
size: .
CDR3: CASSSGLVYNEQFF
DNA: TGTGCCAGCAGCTCGGGACTAGTGTACAATGAGCAGTTCTTC

D: .
length: 12
V: TRBV29-1
J: TRBJ2-7
size: .
CDR3: CSVRAEGREQYF
DNA: TGCAGCGTTCGAGCGGAGGGGCGCGAGCAGTACTTC

D: TRBD2
length: 15
V: TRBV11-2
J: TRBJ2-1
size: .
CDR3: CASSLVAGTYNEQFF
DNA: TGTGCCAGCAGCTTAGTAGCGGGGACCTACAATGAGCAGTTCTTC

D: TRBD1
length: 12
V: TRBV28
J: TRBJ1-1
size: few
CDR3: CASGQVDTEAFF
DNA: TGTGCCAGTGGACAGGTCGACACTGAAGCTTTCTTT

D: .
length: 15
V: TRBV7-2
J: TRBJ1-2
size: .
CDR3: CASSLDGGAEYGYTF
DNA: TGTGCCAGCAGCTTAGATGGAGGAGCGGAATATGGCTACACCTTC

D: .
length: 15
V: TRBV7-2
J: TRBJ1-1
size: .
CDR3: CASSFKVQVPPEAFF
DNA: TGTGCCAGCAGCTTTAAGGTACAGGTCCCGCCTGAAGCTTTCTTT

D: TRBD2
length: 14
V: TRBV7-9
J: TRBJ2-7
size: few
CDR3: CASSASGATYEQYF
DNA: TGTGCCAGCAGCGCTAGCGGGGCGACCTACGAGCAGTACTTC

D: TRBD1
length: 14
V: TRBV5-6
J: TRBJ1-2
size: .
CDR3: CASSPGTGVHGYTF
DNA: TGTGCCAGCAGCCCCGGGACAGGGGTACATGGCTACACCTTC

D: TRBD2
length: 15
V: TRBV5-1
J: TRBJ2-1
size: .
CDR3: CASSLDGTSRKEQFF
DNA: TGCGCCAGCAGCTTGGACGGGACTAGTAGGAAGGAGCAGTTCTTC

D: TRBD1
length: 16
V: TRBV19
J: TRBJ2-2
size: .
CDR3: CASSIVAGGNTGELFF
DNA: TGTGCCAGTAGTATAGTGGCAGGGGGGAACACCGGGGAGCTGTTTTTT

D: .
length: 11
V: TRBV28
J: TRBJ2-7
size: few
CDR3: CASSSRDEQYF
DNA: TGTGCCAGCAGTAGCCGGGACGAGCAGTACTTC

D: .
length: 12
V: TRBV5-1
J: TRBJ2-1
size: .
CDR3: CASSLVAGEQFF
DNA: TGCGCCAGCAGCTTGGTAGCCGGGGAGCAGTTCTTC

D: .
length: 13
V: TRBV2
J: TRBJ2-7
size: .
CDR3: CASSLDNGYEQYF
DNA: TGTGCCAGCAGCCTGGACAACGGATACGAGCAGTACTTC

D: .
length: 15
V: TRBV6-2/TRBV6-3
J: TRBJ1-1
size: .
CDR3: CASSLHLGGNTEAFF
DNA: TGTGCCAGCAGTTTACACCTCGGCGGGAACACTGAAGCTTTCTTT

D: .
length: 11
V: TRBV24-1
J: TRBJ1-1
size: .
CDR3: CATSFGDEAFF
DNA: TGTGCCACCTCTTTCGGGGATGAAGCTTTCTTT

D: TRBD1
length: 14
V: TRBV7-2
J: TRBJ1-5
size: .
CDR3: CASSLAQGGQPQHF
DNA: TGTGCCAGCAGCTTAGCCCAGGGGGGACAGCCCCAGCATTTT